This T cell receptor (beta chain) was documented in a study of blood T cell repertoires in COVID-19. Study-wide context: Samples of COVID-19 (acute and convalescent) were obtained from the United States, Italy and Spain. PBMCs, B-cell-depleted T cells, or T cells provided the cDNA or gDNA that made up the material.

Some clones are missing from TCRdb's copy, which holds only in-frame ones; the method was immunoSEQ multiplex PCR. This table holds 200,000 to 250,000 clones, around 87% found once. Trimming removed 1 base from V and 6 bases from J; junction bases left unmatched: 12. In germline, CDR1 is LGHNA, CDR2 YNFKEQ. The CDR3 consists of 17 residues. The cohort comprised adults aged 18 to 89 years residing in approximately 22 US areas. Assignments of participants to cohorts depended upon their own reported clinical history. This chain links TRBV4-2 with TRBJ2-1; 7 bases are shared with TRBD2. Sequencing was carried out using PBMCs or T cells enriched from blood (not recorded which). This clonotype originated in a man under 40 in a cohort exposed to, infected with or recovered from COVID-19 (not recorded which). The DNA for the CDR3 is TGTGCCAGCAGCCAAGCCCCTAGCGGTCACATAGGCAATGAGCAGTTCTTC. This encodes CASSQAPSGHIGNEQFF.